The 19 T cell receptor beta chains below all came from one sample that was sequenced in a study of monozygotic twins with inflammatory bowel disease. TCRdb reanalyzed the 5' RACE reads and collapses them to one entry per CDR3 protein, without DNA. The sample includes 300,000 to 350,000 distinct CDR3 sequences. Sequencing input: blood. Receptors originate from a human donor with ulcerative colitis or Crohn's disease, or a healthy co-twin of an affected twin (not recorded which).

The V and J genes are TRBV30 and TRBJ2-5; TCRdb's assignment of TRBD2 cannot be checked, as there is no DNA. Germline V gene data show CDR1 as GTSNPN and CDR2 as SVGIG (reference sequence). The CDR3 is 14 residues long. CDR3 region: CAWSLAGGRETQYF.

CDR3: CVSSSTGWNTEAFF. The rearrangement links TRBV5-1 to TRBJ1-1; TCRdb names TRBD1, which stays unverified in the absence of DNA. The CDR3 is made up of 14 amino acids. From germline, CDR1 is SGHRS and CDR2 YFSETQ.

The chain has TRBV20-1 and TRBJ2-1. This CDR3 is 12 amino acids long. Germline V gene data show CDR1 as DFQATT and CDR2 as SNEGSKA (reference sequence). CDR3 amino acids: CSVSFTDNEQFF.

The chain employs TRBV5-4 and TRBJ1-1; TCRdb picks TRBD1, but there is no DNA to check that call. This CDR3 region has 14 residues. CDR1 and CDR2 (germline): SGHNT, YYREEE (reference sequence). CDR3 loop: CASLPQDSSAEAFF.

The V call is TRBV12-3 or TRBV12-4, the J call TRBJ1-1. There are 14 residues in the CDR3. CDR3 loop: CASSLTDISFLAFF.

V gene TRBV15 combines with J gene TRBJ2-1; the TRBD1 assignment by TCRdb is unverifiable without DNA. Per the germline V gene, CDR1 is LNHNV and CDR2 is YYDKDF (reference sequence). The CDR3 has 16 residues. The CDR3 here is CATSRPDTGRSNEQFF.

The chain has TRBV5-1 and TRBJ2-5; the TRBD1 assignment by TCRdb is unverifiable without DNA. This CDR3 region has 15 residues. CDR1 SGHRS and CDR2 YFSETQ come from the germline V gene. The CDR3 reads CASSSSDPSQETQYF.

The chain carries TRBV7-9 and TRBJ2-5; lacking DNA, the TRBD2 call made by TCRdb goes unchecked. The germline V gene encodes CDR1 SEHNR and CDR2 FQNEAQ (reference sequence). CDR3 length: 15 amino acids. CDR3 protein: CASSLPRTSQETQYF.

The CDR3 region is CASSLIRQGPDTQYF. The genes are TRBV27 and TRBJ2-3; TCRdb's assignment of TRBD1 cannot be checked, as there is no DNA. Germline loops: CDR1 MNHEY, CDR2 SMNVEV (reference sequence). The CDR3 loop spans 15 amino acids.

The rearrangement uses TRBV20-1 and TRBJ2-5. CDR1 DFQATT and CDR2 SNEGSKA come from the germline V gene (reference sequence). This CDR3 has 15 residues. CDR3 residues: CSAQLLGQPQETQYF.

The V and J genes are TRBV4-1 and TRBJ2-5; without DNA, the TCRdb call of TRBD1 cannot be checked. This CDR3 is built from 13 residues. Per germline, CDR1 MGHRA and CDR2 YSYEKL. The CDR3 loop is CASKGAGEETQYF.

This CDR3 reads CASRLWVNTEAFF. The chain employs TRBV14 and TRBJ1-1. Germline lookup yields CDR1 SGHDN and CDR2 FVKESK. The CDR3 has 13 residues. The full variable domain, completed using reference TRBV14 and TRBJ1-1, is EAGVTQFPSHSVIEKGQTVTLRCDPISGHDNLYWYRRVMGKEIKFLLHFVKESKQDESGMPNNRFLAERTGGTYSTLKVQPAELEDSGVYFCASRLWVNTEAFFGQGTRLTVV.

V gene TRBV5-5 combines with J gene TRBJ1-1. Germline lookup yields CDR1 SGHKS and CDR2 YYEKEE (reference sequence). The CDR3 totals 13 residues. CDR3 in amino acids: CASHFTENTEAFF.

V usage is TRBV27 and J usage is TRBJ1-6. The CDR3 has 15 amino acids. Per the germline V gene, CDR1 is MNHEY and CDR2 is SMNVEV (reference sequence). This chain's CDR3 is CASSSGATYNSPLHF.

CDR3 amino acids: CASSISSFSGNTIYF. V is TRBV19 and J is TRBJ1-3. Germline V gives CDR1 LNHDA, CDR2 SQIVND (reference sequence). This CDR3 contains 15 residues.

The chain uses TRBV12-3 or TRBV12-4 and TRBJ1-4; TCRdb proposes TRBD1, but this gene call is untestable without DNA. CDR3 length equals 14 residues. The chain's CDR3 is CASRDGTVDEKLFF.

This chain uses TRBV5-1 with TRBJ1-1; as DNA is missing, the TRBD1 call by TCRdb cannot be tested. The CDR3 contains 15 residues. Germline CDR1 and CDR2: SGHRS and YFSETQ. CDR3: CASSLMGHGNTEAFF.

The genes are TRBV20-1 and TRBJ2-5; no DNA is available, so the TRBD1 call from TCRdb remains unchecked. The CDR3 extends over 15 amino acids. Germline V gives CDR1 DFQATT, CDR2 SNEGSKA (reference sequence). The CDR3 protein is CSASIPGGTEETQYF.

The chain has TRBV20-1 and TRBJ2-7; there is no DNA to check the TCRdb D call of TRBD2. Germline V gene sequence: CDR1 DFQATT, CDR2 SNEGSKA (reference sequence). CDR3 length: 16 residues. The CDR3 sequence: CSARDHGTSGSYEQYF.